These T cell receptor beta chains were read from a single sample in a study of shared clonotypes between healthy human individuals. Clones were sequenced by immunoSEQ multiplex PCR, and TCRdb holds only the in-frame ones, with some missing. The sample has about 2 million clones, about 95% seen once; the top ten hold roughly 1%. Source material: naive CD8+ T cells sorted from blood. The source is a man aged 18 to 29 in good health. CDR3s include the opening cysteine and the closing phenylalanine or tryptophan. The order of the fields is J gene, V gene, D gene, clone size, CDR3 DNA, CDR3 protein. D genes are given only for firm matches. Size values are once, few and many counts, or a class for expanded clones, and some rows have none.

j_gene: TRBJ2-1; v_gene: TRBV4-3; d_gene: TRBD2; abundance: -; CDR3nt: TGCGCCAGCAGCCACGAACTGACTAGCGGCAATGAGCAGTTCTTC; CDR3aa: CASSHELTSGNEQFF
j_gene: TRBJ2-7; v_gene: TRBV4-3; d_gene: TRBD2; abundance: -; CDR3nt: TGCGCCAGCAGCCAGATGACTAGCGGGGTGAGCGAGCAGTACTTC; CDR3aa: CASSQMTSGVSEQYF
j_gene: TRBJ1-1; v_gene: TRBV30; d_gene: -; abundance: -; CDR3nt: TGTGCCTGGAGTGTTTTAGTGGGCACTGAAGCTTTCTTT; CDR3aa: CAWSVLVGTEAFF
j_gene: TRBJ2-7; v_gene: TRBV5-1; d_gene: TRBD1; abundance: -; CDR3nt: TGCGCCAGCAGCTTGGACGGACAGGGCCCCGACTTTACCTACGAGCAGTACTTC; CDR3aa: CASSLDGQGPDFTYEQYF
j_gene: TRBJ2-7; v_gene: TRBV7-9; d_gene: -; abundance: -; CDR3nt: TGTGCCAGCAGCTTAGTAGGGACCTTTTACGAGCAGTACTTC; CDR3aa: CASSLVGTFYEQYF
j_gene: TRBJ2-2; v_gene: TRBV27; d_gene: -; abundance: -; CDR3nt: TGTGCCAGCAGTTTTGGGGCAGGGGAGCTGTTTTTT; CDR3aa: CASSFGAGELFF
j_gene: TRBJ2-1; v_gene: TRBV4-3; d_gene: TRBD2; abundance: -; CDR3nt: TGCGCCAGCAGCCAAGATGTCGCGGGAGGGTACTCCTACAATGAGCAGTTCTTC; CDR3aa: CASSQDVAGGYSYNEQFF
j_gene: TRBJ2-3; v_gene: TRBV27; d_gene: -; abundance: -; CDR3nt: TGTGCCAGCAGTGTACCGGGCCCGGGGTGGGGAGATACGCAGTATTTT; CDR3aa: CASSVPGPGWGDTQYF
j_gene: TRBJ2-1; v_gene: TRBV5-1; d_gene: -; abundance: -; CDR3nt: TGCGCCAGCTCGCAACCCGGGACCGGGTGGGATGAGCAGTTCTTC; CDR3aa: CASSQPGTGWDEQFF
j_gene: TRBJ2-7; v_gene: TRBV6-5; d_gene: -; abundance: -; CDR3nt: TGTGCCAGCAGCCTACTCCCGGACTTCTACGAGCAGTACTTC; CDR3aa: CASSLLPDFYEQYF
j_gene: TRBJ2-7; v_gene: TRBV6-9; d_gene: -; abundance: -; CDR3nt: TGTGCCAGCATCCTCTCCGGCGAGCAGTACTTC; CDR3aa: CASILSGEQYF
j_gene: TRBJ1-2; v_gene: TRBV7-9; d_gene: -; abundance: -; CDR3nt: TGTGCCAGCAGCTTAGCGGTGTTATATGGCTACACCTTC; CDR3aa: CASSLAVLYGYTF
j_gene: TRBJ2-1; v_gene: TRBV9; d_gene: -; abundance: -; CDR3nt: TGTGCCAGCAGCGTAGCTGCCGGGGTTGAGCAGTTCTTC; CDR3aa: CASSVAAGVEQFF
j_gene: TRBJ2-5; v_gene: TRBV4-3; d_gene: -; abundance: once; CDR3nt: TGCGCCAGCAGCCAAGTATGGGACCAACTCCAAGAGACCCAGTACTTC; CDR3aa: CASSQVWDQLQETQYF
j_gene: TRBJ2-3; v_gene: TRBV9; d_gene: -; abundance: -; CDR3nt: TGTGCCAGCAGCGTAGAGGGGACAGATACGCAGTATTTT; CDR3aa: CASSVEGTDTQYF
j_gene: TRBJ1-6; v_gene: TRBV2; d_gene: TRBD1; abundance: -; CDR3nt: TGTGCCAGCACAGTCCGAGACAGGGGCCAATACTATAATTCACCCCTCCACTTT; CDR3aa: CASTVRDRGQYYNSPLHF
j_gene: TRBJ2-7; v_gene: TRBV10-2; d_gene: -; abundance: -; CDR3nt: TGCGCCAGCAGCCAGGACAGTTACGAGCAGTACTTC; CDR3aa: CASSQDSYEQYF
j_gene: TRBJ1-2; v_gene: TRBV11-2; d_gene: -; abundance: -; CDR3nt: TGTGCCAGCAGCTACAGCGGGGCAGGGAGCGGCTATGGCTACACCTTC; CDR3aa: CASSYSGAGSGYGYTF
j_gene: TRBJ2-3; v_gene: TRBV27; d_gene: TRBD2; abundance: -; CDR3nt: TGTGCCAGCAGTTCGTCGGGGGGGCCAGCAGATACGCAGTATTTT; CDR3aa: CASSSSGGPADTQYF
j_gene: TRBJ2-1; v_gene: TRBV6-5; d_gene: -; abundance: -; CDR3nt: TGTGCCAGCAGTGCAGGGGGGAATGAGCAGTTCTTC; CDR3aa: CASSAGGNEQFF
j_gene: TRBJ2-5; v_gene: TRBV5-4; d_gene: TRBD2; abundance: -; CDR3nt: TGTGCCAGCAGTTTTAGCGGGGGGGTGGCGGCCCAGTACTTC; CDR3aa: CASSFSGGVAAQYF
j_gene: TRBJ1-2; v_gene: TRBV6-6; d_gene: -; abundance: -; CDR3nt: TGTGCCAGCAGTTACTTGGGCAGAGAAGCACATGGCTACACCTTC; CDR3aa: CASSYLGREAHGYTF
j_gene: TRBJ2-7; v_gene: TRBV7-2; d_gene: -; abundance: -; CDR3nt: TGTGCCAGCAGCTTAGCGGGCGGCTCCTACGAGCAGTACTTC; CDR3aa: CASSLAGGSYEQYF
j_gene: TRBJ2-7; v_gene: TRBV27; d_gene: TRBD1; abundance: -; CDR3nt: TGTGCCAGCAGTTACTCCTCCGGGACAGGGAGATACGAGCAGTACTTC; CDR3aa: CASSYSSGTGRYEQYF
j_gene: TRBJ1-1; v_gene: TRBV5-4; d_gene: -; abundance: -; CDR3nt: TGTGCCAGCAGCTTGGGGTCTGAAGCTTTCTTT; CDR3aa: CASSLGSEAFF
j_gene: TRBJ2-7; v_gene: TRBV9; d_gene: TRBD2; abundance: -; CDR3nt: TGTGCCAGCAGCGTAGGTGGGGGGGCCTACGAGCAGTACTTC; CDR3aa: CASSVGGGAYEQYF
j_gene: TRBJ2-3; v_gene: TRBV19; d_gene: -; abundance: -; CDR3nt: TGTGCCAGTAGTATAGTAGGGACCAGCACAGATACGCAGTATTTT; CDR3aa: CASSIVGTSTDTQYF
j_gene: TRBJ1-1; v_gene: TRBV15; d_gene: -; abundance: -; CDR3nt: TGTGCCACCAGCGGGGGGACACTCGGGAACACTGAAGCTTTCTTT; CDR3aa: CATSGGTLGNTEAFF
j_gene: TRBJ2-7; v_gene: TRBV28; d_gene: -; abundance: -; CDR3nt: TGTGCCAGCAGTTTGAGGGGGTCCCACGAGCAGTACTTC; CDR3aa: CASSLRGSHEQYF
j_gene: TRBJ2-3; v_gene: TRBV6-5; d_gene: TRBD2; abundance: -; CDR3nt: TGTGCCAGCAGTTACGAGCGGGGGGGGCCAGATACGCAGTATTTT; CDR3aa: CASSYERGGPDTQYF
j_gene: TRBJ1-1; v_gene: TRBV7-9; d_gene: -; abundance: -; CDR3nt: TGTGCCAGCAGCTTACCGGGAAGCGGGAACACTGAAGCTTTCTTT; CDR3aa: CASSLPGSGNTEAFF
j_gene: TRBJ2-1; v_gene: TRBV7-8; d_gene: TRBD2; abundance: -; CDR3nt: TGTGCCAGCAGCTTAGTAGTAGCGGGGGGCCTTCCTCTATACAATGAGCAGTTCTTC; CDR3aa: CASSLVVAGGLPLYNEQFF
j_gene: TRBJ1-2; v_gene: TRBV19; d_gene: -; abundance: -; CDR3nt: TGTGCCAGTAGTAGTGCAGAGGACTATGGCTACACCTTC; CDR3aa: CASSSAEDYGYTF
j_gene: TRBJ1-1; v_gene: TRBV10-1; d_gene: -; abundance: -; CDR3nt: TGCGCCAGCAGTGAATATGGAAACACTGAAGCTTTCTTT; CDR3aa: CASSEYGNTEAFF
j_gene: TRBJ1-2; v_gene: TRBV4-1; d_gene: -; abundance: -; CDR3nt: TGCGCCAGCAGCCAGGACCCCCGGGATGGCTACACCTTC; CDR3aa: CASSQDPRDGYTF
j_gene: TRBJ1-6; v_gene: TRBV4-1; d_gene: -; abundance: -; CDR3nt: TGCGCCAGCAGCCTGACCCCCCCGGCCCAGATTCGATATAATTCACCCCTCCACTTT; CDR3aa: CASSLTPPAQIRYNSPLHF
j_gene: TRBJ2-7; v_gene: TRBV7-3; d_gene: -; abundance: once; CDR3nt: TGTGCCAGCAGCTTATGGGCAGGGGAGTACGAGCAGTACTTC; CDR3aa: CASSLWAGEYEQYF
j_gene: TRBJ2-7; v_gene: TRBV28; d_gene: -; abundance: -; CDR3nt: TGTGCCAGCAGTTGGATCAGTTATTCATACGAGCAGTACTTC; CDR3aa: CASSWISYSYEQYF
j_gene: TRBJ1-2; v_gene: TRBV2; d_gene: -; abundance: -; CDR3nt: TGTGCCAGCAGCATCCTAGGCTACACCTTC; CDR3aa: CASSILGYTF
j_gene: TRBJ1-6; v_gene: TRBV10-3; d_gene: -; abundance: -; CDR3nt: TGTGCCACCACGACGACAATTAATTCACCCCTCCACTTT; CDR3aa: CATTTTINSPLHF
j_gene: TRBJ1-1; v_gene: TRBV7-8; d_gene: -; abundance: -; CDR3nt: TGTGCCAGCAGCCTTGGGGAGAACACTGAAGCTTTCTTT; CDR3aa: CASSLGENTEAFF
j_gene: TRBJ2-1; v_gene: TRBV6-5; d_gene: -; abundance: -; CDR3nt: TGTGCCAGCAGTTACGACAGTACTGAGCAGTTCTTC; CDR3aa: CASSYDSTEQFF
j_gene: TRBJ2-5; v_gene: TRBV9; d_gene: -; abundance: -; CDR3nt: TGTGCCAGCAGTTGGGACCAGTACCAAGAGACCCAGTACTTC; CDR3aa: CASSWDQYQETQYF
j_gene: TRBJ2-2; v_gene: TRBV4-3; d_gene: TRBD2; abundance: -; CDR3nt: TGCGCCAGCAGCCAAGATTATGGGACTAGCGGGAGGTCCGGGGAGCTGTTTTTT; CDR3aa: CASSQDYGTSGRSGELFF
j_gene: TRBJ2-5; v_gene: TRBV28; d_gene: TRBD1; abundance: few; CDR3nt: TGTGCCAGCAGTTCGACAGGGACGGAGACCCAGTACTTC; CDR3aa: CASSSTGTETQYF
j_gene: TRBJ2-2; v_gene: TRBV13; d_gene: -; abundance: -; CDR3nt: TGTGCCAGCAGCTTAACGGGGATCGGCACCGGGGAGCTGTTTTTT; CDR3aa: CASSLTGIGTGELFF
j_gene: TRBJ2-1; v_gene: TRBV30; d_gene: -; abundance: -; CDR3nt: TGTGCCTGGAGTACGGGGGGCAACAATGAGCAGTTCTTC; CDR3aa: CAWSTGGNNEQFF
j_gene: TRBJ2-1; v_gene: TRBV5-1; d_gene: -; abundance: -; CDR3nt: TGCGCCAGCAGCTTCCGGGGAGGGGGGAATGACAATGAGCAGTTCTTC; CDR3aa: CASSFRGGGNDNEQFF
j_gene: TRBJ2-7; v_gene: TRBV19; d_gene: -; abundance: -; CDR3nt: TGTGCCAGTAGTGGGGAAAAAGGGAACCACGAGCAGTACTTC; CDR3aa: CASSGEKGNHEQYF
j_gene: TRBJ2-2; v_gene: TRBV5-4; d_gene: TRBD1; abundance: -; CDR3nt: TGTGCCAGCAGCTATCCGGGACAGGGGGCAAACGGGGAGCTGTTTTTT; CDR3aa: CASSYPGQGANGELFF
j_gene: TRBJ2-7; v_gene: TRBV9; d_gene: TRBD1; abundance: -; CDR3nt: TGTGCCAGCAGCGCAGGGGGTTCCGGCTACGAGCAGTACTTC; CDR3aa: CASSAGGSGYEQYF
j_gene: TRBJ2-2; v_gene: TRBV4-2; d_gene: -; abundance: -; CDR3nt: TGTGCCAGCACCGGAACTGGGGAGCTGTTTTTT; CDR3aa: CASTGTGELFF
j_gene: TRBJ1-1; v_gene: TRBV6-6; d_gene: -; abundance: once; CDR3nt: TGTGCCAGCAGTTACTCGGAGGCCACTGAAGCTTTCTTT; CDR3aa: CASSYSEATEAFF
j_gene: TRBJ2-2; v_gene: TRBV27; d_gene: -; abundance: -; CDR3nt: TGTGCCAGCAGCTTAGGGGAGAACACCGGGGAGCTGTTTTTT; CDR3aa: CASSLGENTGELFF
j_gene: TRBJ2-3; v_gene: TRBV7-8; d_gene: -; abundance: -; CDR3nt: TGTGCCAGCAGCTTACTAGGGGGATCCACAGATACGCAGTATTTT; CDR3aa: CASSLLGGSTDTQYF
j_gene: TRBJ2-7; v_gene: TRBV7-6; d_gene: -; abundance: -; CDR3nt: TGTGCCAGCAGCTTAGGAGGGACCGGATCTTACGAGCAGTACTTC; CDR3aa: CASSLGGTGSYEQYF
j_gene: TRBJ1-5; v_gene: TRBV28; d_gene: -; abundance: -; CDR3nt: TGTGCCAGCAGTTTGGAGGGGAGCGGCAATCAGCCCCAGCATTTT; CDR3aa: CASSLEGSGNQPQHF
j_gene: TRBJ2-3; v_gene: TRBV19; d_gene: TRBD1; abundance: -; CDR3nt: TGTGCCAGTAGTACTACAGGGGAGTCGTCGATTACAGATACGCAGTATTTT; CDR3aa: CASSTTGESSITDTQYF
j_gene: TRBJ1-5; v_gene: TRBV5-1; d_gene: -; abundance: -; CDR3nt: TGCGCCAGCAGCTTGGAGGGAGGCGATCAGCCCCAGCATTTT; CDR3aa: CASSLEGGDQPQHF
j_gene: TRBJ1-5; v_gene: TRBV4-1; d_gene: TRBD1; abundance: -; CDR3nt: TGCGCCAGCAGCCCCTGGACAGGGGACAATCAGCCCCAGCATTTT; CDR3aa: CASSPWTGDNQPQHF